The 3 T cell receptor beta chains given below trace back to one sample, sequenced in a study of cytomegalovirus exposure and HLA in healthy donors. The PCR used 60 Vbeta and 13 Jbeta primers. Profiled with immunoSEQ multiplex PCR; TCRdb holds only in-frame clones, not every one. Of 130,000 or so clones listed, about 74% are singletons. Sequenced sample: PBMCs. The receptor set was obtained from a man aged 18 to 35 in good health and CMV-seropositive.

CDR3 sequence: CASNRDRTDEQYF. DNA of the CDR3: TGTGCCAGCAACAGGGATCGTACCGACGAGCAGTACTTC. The chain carries TRBV2 and TRBJ2-7; D perhaps matches TRBD1 (6 bases). Trimming left V 7 bases short and J 5 bases short, with 15 bases between. Germline V gene sequence: CDR1 SNHLY, CDR2 FYNNEI. The CDR3 is 13 residues long.

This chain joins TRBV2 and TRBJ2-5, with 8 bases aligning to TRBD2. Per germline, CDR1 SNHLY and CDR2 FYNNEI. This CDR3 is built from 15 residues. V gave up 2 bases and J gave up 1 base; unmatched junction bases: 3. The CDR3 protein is CASSEPAGAQETQYF. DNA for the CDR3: TGTGCCAGCAGTGAACCAGCGGGAGCCCAAGAGACCCAGTACTTC.

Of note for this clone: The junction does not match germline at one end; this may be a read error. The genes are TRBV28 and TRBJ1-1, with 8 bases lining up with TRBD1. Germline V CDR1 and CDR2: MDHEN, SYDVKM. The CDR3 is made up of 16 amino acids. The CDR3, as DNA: TGTGCCGGCAGGGGGGTGGCAGGGGGCTCCAACACTGAAGCTTTCTTT. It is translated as CAGRGVAGGSNTEAFF.